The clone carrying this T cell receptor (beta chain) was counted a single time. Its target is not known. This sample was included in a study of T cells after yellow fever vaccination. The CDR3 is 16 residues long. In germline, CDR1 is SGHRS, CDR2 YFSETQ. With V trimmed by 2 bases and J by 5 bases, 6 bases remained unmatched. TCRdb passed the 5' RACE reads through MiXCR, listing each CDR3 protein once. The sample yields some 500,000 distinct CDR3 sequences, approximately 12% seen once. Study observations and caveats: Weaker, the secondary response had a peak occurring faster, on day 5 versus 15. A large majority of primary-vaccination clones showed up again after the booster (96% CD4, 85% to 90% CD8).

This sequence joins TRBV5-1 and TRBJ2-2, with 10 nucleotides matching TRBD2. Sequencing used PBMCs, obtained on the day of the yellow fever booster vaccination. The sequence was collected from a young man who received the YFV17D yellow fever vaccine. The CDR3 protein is CASSLSGRAVTGELFF. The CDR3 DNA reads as TGCGCCAGCAGCTTAAGCGGGAGGGCAGTGACCGGGGAGCTGTTTTTT.